The 28 T cell receptor beta chains reported below all come from one sample, sequenced in a study of STAT3 mutations in large granular lymphocyte leukemia. Study-level results: In T-cell large granular lymphocyte leukemia, about half of patients showed multiple immunodominant subclonotypes.

Libraries were prepared by immunoSEQ multiplex PCR; TCRdb keeps only in-frame clonotypes and omits some of them. This sample has 17,000 or so clones, with approximately 85% found just once. The antigens of these receptors remain unknown. Sequenced: peripheral blood mononuclear cells. Every receptor here comes from a man aged 50 to 59 with T-cell large granular lymphocyte leukemia. Some clones in this sample may be carry-over from other donors' samples.

This clone was found once. The genes are TRBV7-2 and TRBJ1-1; 8 positions agree with TRBD1. Germline CDR1 is SGHTA and CDR2 is FQGNSA. This CDR3 comprises 18 residues. Trimming took 5 bases from V and 2 from J; bases not matched to a gene: 16. Here the CDR3 reads CASSLHLSTGAVNTEAFF. Here the CDR3 DNA reads TGTGCCAGCAGCCTTCACCTTTCGACAGGGGCGGTAAACACTGAAGCTTTCTTT.

There are a few counts of this clone. In nucleotides, the CDR3 is TGTGCCAGCAGTGCCTCTTACACCGGGGAGCTGTTTTTT. Protein sequence: CASSASYTGELFF. The chain joins TRBV25-1 to TRBJ2-2; no definite D call. Germline lookup yields CDR1 MGHDK and CDR2 SYGVNS. CDR3 length: 13 amino acids. V was pared by 4 bases and J by 3 bases, with 6 bases between.

The chain recombines TRBV2 with TRBJ2-1; possibly TRBD2 for D (6 bases). The CDR3 is made up of 13 amino acids. Germline V gene data show CDR1 as SNHLY and CDR2 as FYNNEI. With 11 bases removed from V and 3 bases from J, the gap between germline ends came to 14 bases. CDR3 in DNA: TGTGCCGGGGGGTACAGGTTCTACAATGAGCAGTTCTTC. It yields the protein CAGGYRFYNEQFF.

The chain uses TRBV19 and TRBJ1-3, with 7 bases matching TRBD1. There are 14 residues in the CDR3. The J segment lost 0 bases and the V segment lost 6 bases, leaving 2 bases of the junction unmatched. Germline V gene data show CDR1 as LNHDA and CDR2 as SQIVND (reference sequence). CDR3 region: CASSRGYSGNTIYF. CDR3 in DNA: TGTGCCAGTAGCAGGGGGTACTCTGGAAACACCATATATTTT.

This chain uses TRBV30 with TRBJ2-1; 12 positions agree with TRBD2. Germline trimming cut 6 bases from V and 2 bases from J; bases unmatched to any gene: 14. CDR3 length: 18 amino acids. Per the germline V gene, CDR1 is GTSNPN and CDR2 is SVGIG (reference sequence). DNA for the CDR3: TGTGCCTGTCCCGGACTAGCGGGATCGGCCTCCACCTACAATGAGCAGTTCTTC. It codes for CACPGLAGSASTYNEQFF.

The CDR3 nucleotides are TGCGCCAGCAGCCAAGTCATCTCCGGGACTAGTAGTGCCGGTGGTACGCAGTATTTT. This codes for CASSQVISGTSSAGGTQYF. The rearrangement joins TRBV4-3 to TRBJ2-3; 8 bases align to TRBD2. The CDR3 covers 19 residues. J lost 8 bases, V lost 1 base, and 20 bases had no gene match. Germline-derived CDR1 and CDR2 are LGHNA and YSLEER.

This chain uses TRBV28 with TRBJ2-7, with D tentatively TRBD2 (7 bases). CDR3 length: 14 residues. The germline V gene has CDR1 MDHEN and CDR2 SYDVKM. Trimming shortened V by 7 bases and J by 0 bases, and 13 bases separated the two germline ends. The chain's CDR3 is CASNKGGGSYEQYF. Here the CDR3 DNA reads TGTGCCAGCAACAAGGGAGGGGGCTCCTACGAGCAGTACTTC.

The V call is TRBV15, the J call TRBJ2-7; D is unresolved. V lost 6 bases to trimming and J lost 0 bases, with 6 bases between them. The CDR3 sequence is 12 residues long. Germline V CDR1 and CDR2: LNHNV, YYDKDF (reference sequence). The CDR3 region has the DNA TGTGCCACCAGTTCTAGCTCCTACGAGCAGTACTTC. Its protein is CATSSSSYEQYF.

V gene TRBV13 combines with J gene TRBJ1-2; D is unresolved. V dropped 7 bases and J dropped 4 bases, with 19 bases sitting between them. In germline, CDR1 is PRHDT, CDR2 FYEKMQ (reference sequence). The CDR3 contains 15 residues. The CDR3 sequence: CASKRAEQGFYGYTF. Here the CDR3 DNA reads TGTGCCAGCAAAAGGGCGGAACAAGGATTCTATGGCTACACCTTC.

This sequence joins TRBV5-5 and TRBJ1-5; D remains ambiguous. The CDR3 is made up of 15 amino acids. V was shortened by 4 bases and J by 5 bases, with 16 bases between the two germline ends. Germline V CDR1 and CDR2: SGHKS, YYEKEE (reference sequence). The CDR3 DNA sequence: TGTGCCAGCAGCCCCTATCCAGACCGAGATCAGCCCCAGCATTTT. Protein sequence: CASSPYPDRDQPQHF.

The rearrangement joins TRBV30 to TRBJ1-1, with unresolved D. Trimming took off 2 bases at V and 0 bases at J, with 7 bases between the two ends. CDR3 length: 13 residues. Germline-derived CDR1 and CDR2 are GTSNPN and SVGIG (reference sequence). Written as DNA, the CDR3 is TGTGCCTGGAGTCGGGAAATGAACACTGAAGCTTTCTTT. As protein: CAWSREMNTEAFF.

The chain joins TRBV6-1 to TRBJ2-3; TRBD2 is a possible D gene (5 bases). CDR1 and CDR2 from the germline V gene are MNHNS and SASEGT. V dropped 11 bases and J dropped 1 base, with 7 bases sitting between them. The CDR3 loop spans 11 amino acids. CDR3 DNA: TGTGCCGCGGGCCGCACAGATACGCAGTATTTT. It is translated as CAAGRTDTQYF.

The chain has TRBV2 and TRBJ2-5, with 15 bases matching TRBD2. CDR1 and CDR2 from the germline V gene are SNHLY and FYNNEI. The ends lost 6 bases at V and 0 bases at J; junction bases unmatched: 5. The CDR3 is 17 amino acids. In nucleotides, the CDR3 is TGTGCCAGCAGGGGGACTAGCGGGAGGATGTACCAAGAGACCCAGTACTTC. This encodes CASRGTSGRMYQETQYF.

The CDR3 sequence is CSARHGWEQYF. CDR3 nucleotides: TGCAGTGCTAGACACGGTTGGGAGCAGTACTTC. This rearrangement joins TRBV20-1 to TRBJ2-7; no clear D. CDR1 is DFQATT and CDR2 is SNEGSKA in the germline V gene (reference sequence). Trimming pared 2 bases from V and 7 bases from J, leaving 9 bases between. The CDR3 spans 11 residues.

The rearrangement links TRBV5-1 to TRBJ2-3; no reliable D call. V lost 3 bases and J lost 4, with 6 bases in between. The CDR3 is 12 amino acids. Germline lookup yields CDR1 SGHRS and CDR2 YFSETQ. CDR3 sequence reads: CASSSPSDTQYF. The CDR3 nucleotides read TGCGCCAGCAGCTCTCCGTCAGATACGCAGTATTTT.

This clone is a singleton in its sample. The rearrangement links TRBV18 to TRBJ1-5; the D is unclear. The CDR3 consists of 12 residues. The germline V gene encodes CDR1 KGHSH and CDR2 LQKENI. With 3 bases removed from V and 5 bases from J, the gap between germline ends came to 5 bases. CDR3 sequence (DNA): TGTGCCAGCTCACCGCGAGATCAGCCCCAGCATTTT. Translating it yields CASSPRDQPQHF.

This clone was observed a few times. The chain carries TRBV13 and TRBJ1-2; weak D call: TRBD1 (5 bases). V shed 8 bases and J shed 8 bases, with 15 bases lying between them. The CDR3 has 12 amino acids. Germline CDR1 and CDR2: PRHDT and FYEKMQ (reference sequence). The CDR3 region is CASGTGGYGYTF. For the CDR3, the DNA is TGTGCCAGCGGGACTGGCGGCTACGGCTACACCTTC.

J is TRBJ1-4 and V is TRBV11-2; the match to TRBD1 covers 7 bases. Trimming cost V 7 bases and J 2 bases; bases outside gene matches: 7. The germline gives CDR1 SGHAT, CDR2 FQNNGV. The CDR3 extends over 15 amino acids. The chain's CDR3 is CASTRSGQTNEKLFF. The DNA of the CDR3 is TGTGCCAGCACACGATCGGGACAGACTAATGAAAAACTGTTTTTT.

The chain joins TRBV5-1 to TRBJ1-4; D call uncertain. Trimming cost V 4 bases and J 0 bases, with 10 bases left between them. The germline gives CDR1 SGHRS, CDR2 YFSETQ. The CDR3 is 15 residues long. The CDR3 loop is CASSLTVATNEKLFF. The CDR3 DNA is TGCGCCAGCAGCCTAACGGTTGCAACTAATGAAAAACTGTTTTTT.

The J gene is TRBJ1-1, the V gene TRBV19, with a tentative D call TRBD1 (5 bases). CDR1 and CDR2 (germline): LNHDA, SQIVND (reference sequence). Trimming removed 5 bases from V and 1 base from J, with 11 bases in between. The CDR3 contains 14 residues. The CDR3 here is CASSATGRNTEAFF. In DNA, the CDR3 is TGTGCCAGTAGTGCAACAGGAAGGAACACTGAAGCTTTCTTT.

This chain connects TRBV6-5 to TRBJ2-7; 8 bases are a match to TRBD2. Losses at the gene ends were 6 bases for V and 5 bases for J; bases not matched to a gene: 9. Germline CDR1 and CDR2: MNHEY and SVGAGI. The CDR3 is 14 amino acids. The CDR3 bases are TGTGCCAGCAGAACCGGGACTAGACTTAACGAGCAGTACTTC. This translates into CASRTGTRLNEQYF.

This chain links TRBV30 with TRBJ2-5, with TRBD1 matching over 7 bases. V shed 3 bases, J shed 1 base, and the junction held 2 bases outside the gene matches. This CDR3 is built from 13 residues. CDR1 GTSNPN and CDR2 SVGIG come from the germline V gene (reference sequence). Written as DNA, the CDR3 is TGTGCCTGGAGCCGGGACAGCCAAGAGACCCAGTACTTC. It yields the protein CAWSRDSQETQYF.

The chain has TRBV5-6 and TRBJ2-3; D might be TRBD2 (5 bases). Between the trimmed V and J ends, which lost 4 bases and 6 bases, there was a span of 15 bases. CDR3 size: 14 residues. Germline assignment: CDR1 SGHDT and CDR2 YYEEEE. In DNA form, the CDR3 reads TGTGCCAGCAGCCACCGTCGACCGGGGGATACGCAGTATTTT. The encoded protein is CASSHRRPGDTQYF.

CDR3 protein: CASIKLRRDSSYEQYF. DNA of the CDR3: TGTGCCAGCATTAAACTCCGAAGGGACAGTTCCTACGAGCAGTACTTC. V and J are TRBV28 and TRBJ2-7; 7 bases are a match to TRBD1. The V and J ends lost 7 bases and 1 base, in that order; junction bases with no gene match: 13. CDR3 length: 16 amino acids. Germline CDR1 reads MDHEN; CDR2 reads SYDVKM.

In nucleotides, the CDR3 is TGTGCCAGCAGGCTAATCTCCGGGACAGGAGACTCACCCCTCCACTTT. Its protein is CASRLISGTGDSPLHF. The rearrangement links TRBV25-1 to TRBJ1-6, with 8 bases fitting TRBD1. The CDR3 extends over 16 amino acids. The V and J ends lost 6 bases and 10 bases, in that order; junction bases with no gene match: 14. Germline V gives CDR1 MGHDK, CDR2 SYGVNS.

The chain has TRBV5-1 and TRBJ2-1; D is ambiguous. V lost 0 bases and J 0 bases, leaving 16 bases between the germline ends. The CDR3 consists of 18 residues. Germline assignment: CDR1 SGHRS and CDR2 YFSETQ. CDR3 loop: CASSLAASLYGSYNEQFF. CDR3 DNA sequence: TGCGCCAGCAGCTTGGCTGCGTCCCTATACGGCTCCTACAATGAGCAGTTCTTC.

The chain couples TRBV2 to TRBJ2-7; D not certain. V was pared by 6 bases and J by 5 bases, with 11 bases between. Germline V lookup: CDR1 SNHLY, CDR2 FYNNEI. This CDR3 has 12 residues. The CDR3 region has the DNA TGTGCCAGCAGCTCTACAGCGAACGAGCAGTACTTC. Protein product: CASSSTANEQYF.

This sequence joins TRBV18 and TRBJ1-2, with 9 bases identical to TRBD1. V shed 5 bases and J 5 bases; nucleotides not matched to a gene: 3. The CDR3 has 13 residues. The germline gives CDR1 KGHSH, CDR2 LQKENI. In nucleotides, the CDR3 is TGTGCCAGCTCATCCGGACAGGGGTATGGCTACACCTTC. Protein: CASSSGQGYGYTF. Full variable domain (rest looked up from reference TRBV18 and TRBJ1-2): NAGVMQNPRHLVRRRGQEARLRCSPMKGHSHVYWYRQLPEEGLKFMVYLQKENIIDESGMPKERFSAEFPKEGPSILRIQQVVRGDSAAYFCASSSGQGYGYTFGSGTRLTVV.